A selection of T cell receptor beta chains follows, all from one sample in a study of OX40 agonist ivuxolimab in advanced cancers. Only in-frame clones appear in the TCRdb table, and some are missing; sequencing was by immunoSEQ multiplex PCR. The sample comprises 70,000 to 90,000 clones, 85% of which are singletons, and 1.5% to 2% rests with the top ten. The source was CD4+ or CD8+ T cells sorted from blood, collected in a trial of the OX40 agonist ivuxolimab. The origin of the receptors is an adult with an advanced solid tumor such as melanoma, head and neck, liver or kidney cancer. Each CDR3 is given with its conserved first and last residue. The order of the fields is V gene, J gene, D gene, clone size, CDR3 DNA, CDR3 protein. The D gene is left open where the match is weak. Clone size is shown for a subset of rows, as once, few, many or a class of expanded clone.

TRBV15	TRBJ1-2	-	few	TGTGCCACCAGCAGAGATCAGGACTATGGCTACACCTTC	CATSRDQDYGYTF
TRBV2	TRBJ2-3	TRBD1	-	TGTGCCAGCAGTGCTGAGGCAGGGGGAACAGATACGCAGTATTTT	CASSAEAGGTDTQYF
TRBV6-5	TRBJ2-2	TRBD1	-	TGTGCCAGCAGCTCAACACAGGGGACCGGGGAGCTGTTTTTT	CASSSTQGTGELFF
TRBV19	TRBJ2-7	-	-	TGTGCCAGTAGTACGTCAATTTTAGCGGCCATCTCCTACGAGCAGTACTTC	CASSTSILAAISYEQYF
TRBV5-1	TRBJ1-1	-	-	TGCGCCAGCAGCTTGGGATCCGGGACCACTGAAGCTTTCTTT	CASSLGSGTTEAFF
TRBV6-1	TRBJ2-4	-	-	TGTGCCAGCAGTGAAGGGACAGCCAAAAACATTCAGTACTTC	CASSEGTAKNIQYF
TRBV5-1	TRBJ1-5	-	-	TGCGCCAGCAGCCCCGGTCGGGGGAGCAGCAATCAGCCCCAGCATTTT	CASSPGRGSSNQPQHF
TRBV15	TRBJ1-6	-	-	TGTGCCACCAGCAGAGGTGGACAGTGGACTAATTCACCCCTCCACTTT	CATSRGGQWTNSPLHF
TRBV16	TRBJ2-6	-	few	TGTGCCAGCAGCCAATGGAGAGCGTCAGGCTCTGGGGCCAACGTCCTGACTTTC	CASSQWRASGSGANVLTF
TRBV29-1	TRBJ2-5	-	-	TGCAGCGTTGAAGAAGGCGCGGGATCAGAGACCCAGTACTTC	CSVEEGAGSETQYF
TRBV10-1	TRBJ2-7	TRBD1	few	TGCGCCAGCAGTGGCGGGACAGGGGCCCTATCCGACGAGCAGTACTTC	CASSGGTGALSDEQYF
TRBV11-2	TRBJ2-4	-	-	TGTGCCAGCAGCTCGGGGACTGTTGGGGGAAACATTCAGTACTTC	CASSSGTVGGNIQYF
TRBV5-5	TRBJ1-4	TRBD1	-	TGTGCCAGCAGCCATCAGGGGGCGGCTAATGAAAAACTGTTTTTT	CASSHQGAANEKLFF
TRBV7-2	TRBJ2-5	TRBD2	-	TGTGCCAGCAGCTTGAAGGCGGGGGAGTTAGAGACCCAGTACTTC	CASSLKAGELETQYF
TRBV19	TRBJ1-1	-	-	TGTGCCAGTAGTATAGATTCGACCAGGAAGGTTGAAGCTTTCTTT	CASSIDSTRKVEAFF
TRBV11-2	TRBJ2-1	TRBD1	once	TGTGCCAGCAGCCGGGACAGGGGAAAGGGCTCCTACAATGAGCAGTTCTTC	CASSRDRGKGSYNEQFF
TRBV27	TRBJ1-4	-	-	TGTGCCAGCAGTCCAGGGTCGACTAATGAAAAACTGTTTTTT	CASSPGSTNEKLFF
TRBV6-1	TRBJ2-7	TRBD1	-	TGTGCCAGCAGTTTTCGGACAGGGGGCGGCGAGCAGTACTTC	CASSFRTGGGEQYF
TRBV4-3	TRBJ1-2	-	once	TGCGCCAGCAGCCAAGATCTTACGGGGGGCTATGGCTACACCTTC	CASSQDLTGGYGYTF
TRBV2	TRBJ1-1	-	few	TGTGCCAGCAGTTATGAAGGGATGAACACTGAAGCTTTCTTT	CASSYEGMNTEAFF
TRBV10-1	TRBJ2-1	-	-	TGCGCCAGCAGTGACTTAAGTGGGGACAATGAGCAGTTCTTC	CASSDLSGDNEQFF
TRBV7-6	TRBJ1-1	-	-	TGTGCCAGCAGCTTAGCGCCACAGGGACGCCGATCCATGAACACTGAAGCTTTCTTT	CASSLAPQGRRSMNTEAFF
TRBV11-2	TRBJ2-5	TRBD2	-	TGTGCCAGCAGCTTAGTTGGTGGCGGGAGTTTGGAGGAGACCCAGTACTTC	CASSLVGGGSLEETQYF
TRBV19	TRBJ1-1	-	-	TGTGCCAGTAGTATAGGAAGTATGAACACTGAAGCTTTCTTT	CASSIGSMNTEAFF
TRBV7-2	TRBJ2-3	TRBD2	-	TGTGCCAGCAGCTTAGATGGGTTAGCGGGTAGAACAGATACGCAGTATTTT	CASSLDGLAGRTDTQYF
TRBV6-1	TRBJ1-1	-	-	TGTGCCAGCAGTGAATTAGCAGGCAGAGGGAGCACTGAAGCTTTCTTT	CASSELAGRGSTEAFF
TRBV4-1	TRBJ2-7	-	few	TGCGCCAGCAGGGATCAAGGGCGGTACGAGCAGTACTTC	CASRDQGRYEQYF
TRBV30	TRBJ2-7	-	-	TGTGCCTGGAAACGGGGCGGGGCCGGGACATTCTACGAGCAGTACTTC	CAWKRGGAGTFYEQYF
TRBV5-6	TRBJ2-5	TRBD2	-	TGTGCCAGCAGCTTGGGGACTAGCGGTTGGTACCAAGAGACCCAGTACTTC	CASSLGTSGWYQETQYF
TRBV7-2	TRBJ2-3	-	once	TGTGCCAGCAGCTCCCCGGACCCAACAGATACGCAGTATTTT	CASSSPDPTDTQYF
TRBV7-2	TRBJ2-6	-	-	TGTGCCAGCAGCTCCTGGGGGGCCAACGTCCTGACTTTC	CASSSWGANVLTF
TRBV7-6	TRBJ2-7	TRBD1	-	TGTGCCAGCAGCTCCACCCCGGGACAGGGGGGCGAGCAGTACTTC	CASSSTPGQGGEQYF
TRBV7-2	TRBJ1-5	-	-	TGTGCCAGCAGCTTATACCCGACAGGAGGGACCAATCAGCCCCAGCATTTT	CASSLYPTGGTNQPQHF
TRBV5-6	TRBJ1-5	-	-	TGTGCCAGCAGCTTCGTTGGCCAGCCCCAGCATTTT	CASSFVGQPQHF
TRBV6-6	TRBJ1-2	-	-	TGTGCCAGCAGTTATCAGGGAATAGTGTCACATGGCTACACCTTC	CASSYQGIVSHGYTF
TRBV27	TRBJ2-5	-	-	TGTGCCAGCAGTTTATCAGGGTACAGGGAGACCCAGTACTTC	CASSLSGYRETQYF
TRBV29-1	TRBJ2-1	TRBD2	-	TGCAGCGTTGAAGGGGCGGGGGTAGCGAGGGACAATGAGCAGTTCTTC	CSVEGAGVARDNEQFF
TRBV29-1	TRBJ2-7	TRBD2	-	TGCAGCGTCCAGTCGGGCGCGGGGAGGGCAAGGACCTACGAGCAGTACTTC	CSVQSGAGRARTYEQYF
TRBV5-1	TRBJ2-3	-	-	TGCGCCAGCAGCTTGAGCAGGCCGGAAGATACGCAGTATTTT	CASSLSRPEDTQYF
TRBV4-2	TRBJ1-1	-	-	TGTGCCAGCAGCCAAGTGACTGGGGACACTGAAGCTTTCTTT	CASSQVTGDTEAFF
TRBV5-3	TRBJ2-1	TRBD2	-	TGTGCCAGAAGCGTGCCGGTCGGGACTAGCAGCAACAATGAGCAGTTCTTC	CARSVPVGTSSNNEQFF
TRBV7-2	TRBJ1-6	-	-	TGTGCCAGCAGCTTAGATCCACAGACTTTCTATAATTCACCCCTCCACTTT	CASSLDPQTFYNSPLHF
TRBV5-5	TRBJ2-5	TRBD1	-	TGTGCCAGCAGCCCGGGACAGAGACAAGAGACCCAGTACTTC	CASSPGQRQETQYF
TRBV7-9	TRBJ1-4	-	-	TGTGCCAGCAGCTTAGCGGGGGCTAATGAAAAACTGTTTTTT	CASSLAGANEKLFF
TRBV10-2	TRBJ1-3	TRBD1	-	TGCGCCAGCAGTGCCCGGGACAGCGCAGGAAACACCATATATTTT	CASSARDSAGNTIYF
TRBV2	TRBJ1-1	-	-	TGTGCCAGCAGTGAATTGACGAATGAAGCTTTCTTT	CASSELTNEAFF
TRBV28	TRBJ2-2	TRBD1	-	TGTGCCAGCAGCCCCCCGGGACAGGGGATCTTTAGCGGATCCACCGGGGAGCTGTTTTTT	CASSPPGQGIFSGSTGELFF
TRBV7-2	TRBJ2-7	-	-	TGTGCCAGCAGCGCTCCCTACGACAGGCCGGACTACGAGCAGTACTTC	CASSAPYDRPDYEQYF
TRBV27	TRBJ2-7	-	-	TGTGCCAGCAGGGCAGTAGACTACGAGCAGTACTTC	CASRAVDYEQYF
TRBV9	TRBJ2-1	TRBD2	-	TGTGCCAGCAGCGTAGGGTCTAGCGGGAGAGGTGAGCAGTTCTTC	CASSVGSSGRGEQFF
TRBV5-1	TRBJ1-3	-	-	TGCGCCAGCAGCCCCTCGGAGGTGAGTGGAAACACCATATATTTT	CASSPSEVSGNTIYF
TRBV5-6	TRBJ1-4	-	-	TGTGCCAGCAGTCGCCGGGACATAAACGAAAAACTGTTTTTT	CASSRRDINEKLFF
TRBV2	TRBJ2-1	TRBD2	-	TGTGCCAGCAGTACAGGACTAGCCTCCTACAATGAGCAGTTCTTC	CASSTGLASYNEQFF
TRBV27	TRBJ2-1	-	-	TGTGCCAGCAGTTCGAACCACTACAGGTTTTTAAGCTCCTACAATGAGCAGTTCTTC	CASSSNHYRFLSSYNEQFF
TRBV10-3	TRBJ2-3	TRBD2	-	TGTGCCATCAGTGAGTCGGGGGGGGATACGCAGTATTTT	CAISESGGDTQYF